Below, 5 T cell receptor beta chains from the same sample are listed, as sequenced in a study of blood T cell repertoires in COVID-19 (dated by TCRdb to the early 2020s). Library preparation used the immunoSEQ multiplex PCR assay. Entries here come from immuneACCESS through TCRdb and include only in-frame sequences with V and J called. Some clones fail to appear in such tables; in the studies checked, an unresolved V gene covers under half of the shortfall, and the cause of the remainder is unknown. Across this sample there are about 300,000 clones, with roughly 90% seen only once. The ten biggest clones cover 1.5% to 2% of the sample. Sequencing was done on a sample of peripheral blood. Source of these receptors: a woman aged 25-40 years with COVID-19, enrolled during active disease.

The V gene is TRBV10-2, the J gene TRBJ2-2, with a tentative D call TRBD1 (5 bases). This CDR3 has 14 residues. V lost 8 bases and J lost 0, with 10 bases in between. Germline V lookup: CDR1 WSHSY, CDR2 SAAADI. This chain's CDR3 is CASSATANTGELFF. CDR3 DNA: TGCGCCAGCTCAGCGACAGCGAACACCGGGGAGCTGTTTTTT.

Notes on this clone: Sequence at one end of the junction differs from germline and may be a read error. The J gene is TRBJ1-2, the V gene TRBV3-1 (or the pseudogene TRBV3-2), with D maybe TRBD1 (6 bases). CDR3 length: 13 residues. Germline-derived CDR1 and CDR2 are LGHDT and YNNKEL (reference sequence). CDR3 in amino acids: CASSQELRGPGLF. As DNA, the CDR3 is TGTGCCAGCAGCCAAGAGTTGCGGGGGCCGGGACTTTTC.

V gene TRBV7-2 combines with J gene TRBJ2-3; a weak D match, TRBD1 (5 bases). CDR3 length: 13 amino acids. With 1 base removed from V and 5 bases from J, the gap between germline ends came to 7 bases. Germline CDR1 and CDR2: SGHTA and FQGNSA. The CDR3 sequence is CASSLVGLDTQYF. CDR3 coding DNA: TGTGCCAGCAGCTTAGTGGGGCTAGATACGCAGTATTTT.

The V and J genes are TRBV7-2 and TRBJ2-3, with TRBD1 matching over 8 bases. The CDR3 has 14 residues. Germline V gene sequence: CDR1 SGHTA, CDR2 FQGNSA. With V trimmed by 6 bases and J by 4 bases, 6 bases remained unmatched. CDR3 in amino acids: CASRTTQGADTQYF. For the CDR3, the DNA is TGTGCCAGCAGGACCACACAGGGGGCAGATACGCAGTATTTT.

V is TRBV18 and J is TRBJ1-6, with 7 bases that match TRBD1. CDR3 length equals 16 residues. Germline loops: CDR1 KGHSH, CDR2 LQKENI. The trim removed 5 bases at V and 8 bases at J, leaving 12 bases unmatched. CDR3 protein: CASSNQGGGTDSPLHF. CDR3 DNA: TGTGCCAGCTCAAACCAGGGGGGCGGCACAGATTCACCCCTCCACTTT.